The clone carrying this T cell receptor beta chain is a singleton in its sample. No antigen is known for it. Donors had nominal health at sampling but likely had unrecorded immune exposures. PCR employed 60 Vbeta and 13 Jbeta primers. Some clones are missing from TCRdb's copy, which holds only in-frame ones; the method was immunoSEQ multiplex PCR. The sample shows about 210,000 clones, 75% to 80% of them seen only once. The data derive from a study of cytomegalovirus exposure and HLA in healthy donors. General observations from the study: Several of the most significant clusters appeared linked to common viral pathogens, based on a later analysis. There were 164 TCR beta chains listed as cytomegalovirus-associated. Both high specificity and high sensitivity reportedly marked the classifier's diagnosis of cytomegalovirus status.

The CDR3 totals 17 residues. With V trimmed by 5 bases and J by 6 bases, 16 bases remained unmatched. From germline, CDR1 is SGHRS and CDR2 YFSETQ. The chain has TRBV5-1 and TRBJ1-4; 7 bases align to TRBD1. Specimen: PBMCs. The sequence was collected from a male donor in good health and CMV-seronegative. CDR3 protein: CASRPLAERQGDEKLFF. The CDR3 coding sequence is TGCGCCAGCAGGCCCCTGGCGGAGCGGCAGGGGGATGAAAAACTGTTTTTT.